The 14 T cell receptor beta chains reported below all come from one sample, sequenced in a study of radiation and T cells in renal cell carcinoma. Generated by immunoSEQ multiplex PCR, the TCRdb table keeps only in-frame clones and is missing some. The repertoire holds 50,000 to 70,000 clones, with around three quarters as singletons. Time point specified: blood 4 weeks post-SBRT, at nephrectomy. The treatment was: 15 Gy SBRT to primary tumor, nephrectomy 4 weeks later. The sequences come from blood, collected from a patient whose treatment included radiotherapy and nephrectomy. The receptors originated from a man aged 55 to 70 with renal cell carcinoma.

V and J are TRBV27 and TRBJ2-2, with 8 bases identical to TRBD2. V lost 5 bases to trimming and J lost 2 bases; unmatched junction nucleotides: 7. The CDR3 is 16 residues long. CDR1 MNHEY and CDR2 SMNVEV come from the germline V gene (reference sequence). In nucleotides, the CDR3 is TGTGCCAGCAGTCCGAGCGGGGGCCATAACACCGGGGAGCTGTTTTTT. This gives the protein CASSPSGGHNTGELFF.

This sequence joins TRBV9 and TRBJ2-3; TRBD2 is a possible D gene (6 bases). The germline gives CDR1 SGDLS, CDR2 YYNGEE. Trimming took 1 base from V and 2 from J, leaving 11 bases between them. This CDR3 comprises 15 residues. CDR3 sequence reads: CASSVTGGTTDTQYF. The CDR3, as DNA: TGTGCCAGCAGCGTAACCGGGGGAACCACAGATACGCAGTATTTT.

J is TRBJ2-2 and V is TRBV11-3; 9 nucleotides match TRBD2. Germline values: CDR1 SGHNT, CDR2 YENEEA. Trimming cost V 5 bases and J 6 bases; bases outside gene matches: 10. The CDR3 runs to 16 residues. CDR3 sequence (DNA): TGTGCCAGCAGCCCTCTCAGCGGGGGGTCTCCCGGGGAGCTGTTTTTT. It codes for CASSPLSGGSPGELFF.

The genes are TRBV2 and TRBJ1-5; no reliable D call. V was pared by 3 bases and J by 6 bases, with 12 bases between. Germline V lookup: CDR1 SNHLY, CDR2 FYNNEI. This CDR3 comprises 14 residues. The CDR3 reads CASSELGGIQPQHF. CDR3 in DNA: TGTGCCAGCAGTGAGCTCGGCGGGATTCAGCCCCAGCATTTT.

The chain carries TRBV9 and TRBJ2-7; D tentatively fits TRBD1 or TRBD2 (5 bases each). The ends were cut back, 4 bases at V and 0 bases at J, with 20 bases in the middle. The V gene's germline CDR1 is SGDLS and CDR2 YYNGEE. CDR3 length: 17 amino acids. In DNA form, the CDR3 reads TGTGCCAGCAGCCCCAGGGACGGTATAATCAGCTCCTACGAGCAGTACTTC. Encoded protein: CASSPRDGIISSYEQYF.

This clone has only a few counts. This CDR3 is CASHSGGLYNEQFF. The CDR3 nucleotides are TGTGCCAGCCATAGCGGGGGGCTCTACAATGAGCAGTTCTTC. The chain is built from TRBV2 and TRBJ2-1, with 10 bases fitting TRBD2. Germline V gene lookup returns CDR1 SNHLY and CDR2 FYNNEI. V shed 8 bases and J 3 bases; nucleotides not matched to a gene: 4. The CDR3 contains 14 residues.

V gene TRBV6-5 combines with J gene TRBJ1-5; perhaps TRBD1 as D (5 bases). CDR1 and CDR2 from the germline V gene are MNHEY and SVGAGI. The CDR3 runs 15 residues. The ends were cut back, 2 bases at V and 3 bases at J, with 11 bases in the middle. CDR3 region: CASSYSPGINQPQHF. CDR3 nucleotides: TGTGCCAGCAGTTACAGTCCAGGGATCAATCAGCCCCAGCATTTT.

The chain is built from TRBV9 and TRBJ1-2, with D uncertain. The V end was cut by 4 bases, the J end by 8 bases, with 18 bases between. From germline, CDR1 is SGDLS and CDR2 YYNGEE. The CDR3 spans 14 residues. CDR3 loop: CASSRSGSLGGYTF. DNA of the CDR3: TGTGCCAGCAGCAGGAGTGGTAGTCTGGGAGGCTACACCTTC.

This chain joins TRBV19 and TRBJ2-3; D possibly corresponds to TRBD2 (5 bases). This CDR3 comprises 17 residues. Trimming removed 2 bases from V and 4 bases from J, with 19 bases in between. Germline V gives CDR1 LNHDA, CDR2 SQIVND (reference sequence). The CDR3 DNA is TGTGCCAGTAGTATACGGGCAGATGGTTGGGGAGCAGATACGCAGTATTTT. Amino acid sequence: CASSIRADGWGADTQYF.

V is TRBV7-2 and J is TRBJ2-7; D is possibly TRBD2 (6 bases). Trimming left V 1 base short and J 7 bases short, with 14 bases between. The CDR3 loop spans 14 amino acids. Germline V lookup: CDR1 SGHTA, CDR2 FQGNSA. The CDR3 loop is CASSLGRGSEEQYF. DNA for the CDR3: TGTGCCAGCAGCTTAGGGCGGGGATCGGAGGAGCAGTACTTC.

V is TRBV2 and J is TRBJ2-5, with D perhaps matching TRBD1 or TRBD2 (6 bases each). Germline values: CDR1 SNHLY, CDR2 FYNNEI. Trimming took off 1 base at V and 5 bases at J, with 14 bases between the two ends. The CDR3 is 15 residues long. The CDR3 nucleotides read TGTGCCAGCAGTGAAGTGTGGGGGGCGGGTGAGACCCAGTACTTC. Translation gives CASSEVWGAGETQYF.

V is TRBV6-4 and J is TRBJ2-1; 12 bases are a match to TRBD2. The ends lost 8 bases at V and 6 bases at J; junction bases unmatched: 8. Germline values: CDR1 MRHNA, CDR2 SNTAGT. The CDR3 runs to 15 residues. The CDR3 coding sequence is TGTGCCAGCCAACAAACTAGCGGGGGGCTCAATGAGCAGTTCTTC. Its protein product is CASQQTSGGLNEQFF.

The V gene is TRBV5-1, the J gene TRBJ2-3; D is unresolved. The CDR3 is made up of 15 amino acids. Germline-derived CDR1 and CDR2 are SGHRS and YFSETQ. Trimming shortened V by 0 bases and J by 1 base, and 9 bases separated the two germline ends. The CDR3 bases are TGCGCCAGCAGCTTGGAGGGCTTTGGCACAGATACGCAGTATTTT. Encoded protein: CASSLEGFGTDTQYF.

In this sample, this clone turned up once. This chain connects TRBV19 to TRBJ1-5; D ambiguous. Per germline, CDR1 LNHDA and CDR2 SQIVND (reference sequence). V lost 5 bases and J 2 bases, leaving 13 bases between the germline ends. The CDR3 loop spans 15 amino acids. The CDR3 region has the DNA TGTGCCAGTAGTTCAAAGTCGAGGGGCAATCAGCCCCAGCATTTT. Translating it yields CASSSKSRGNQPQHF.